The subject of this entry is one T cell receptor (beta chain). These data come from a study of identical twins. TCRdb called the 5' RACE reads again in MiXCR, with one record for every CDR3 protein. The sample lists 430,000 or so distinct CDR3 sequences; approximately 24% were seen once. V shed 6 bases, J shed 7 bases, and the junction held 9 bases outside the gene matches. The germline V gene has CDR1 ENHRY and CDR2 SYGVKD. The CDR3 extends over 14 amino acids. The sample also formed part of further work on T cells expressing NK-cell markers.

The material sequenced was CD4+ T cells sorted from blood. The source is a woman under 30 in good health. V and J are TRBV10-3 and TRBJ2-1, with 7 bases aligning to TRBD2. CDR3 in DNA: TGTGCCATCAGCCTAGAGGGAGGGGAAAATGAGCAGTTCTTC. The encoded protein is CAISLEGGENEQFF.